The subject of this entry is one T cell receptor beta chain. These data come from a study of cytotoxic CD8 clonotypes in ibrutinib-treated CLL. The V gene lost 2 bases and the J gene lost 5 bases, with 6 bases spanning the gap. The CDR3 has 12 residues. Germline V lookup: CDR1 SGHAT, CDR2 FQNNGV. Data came from immunoSEQ multiplex PCR; TCRdb stores just in-frame clones and leaves some out. This sample has more than 200,000 clones, with 60% to 80% found just once. The chain is built from TRBV11-2 and TRBJ2-5; either TRBD1 or TRBD2 may supply D (5 bases each). This TCR derives from a human donor with chronic lymphocytic leukemia. The sequencing here drew on PBMCs, taken after 12 months of ibrutinib treatment. DNA of the CDR3: TGTGCCAGCAGCTTATGGGGGGAGACCCAGTACTTC. It yields the protein CASSLWGETQYF.